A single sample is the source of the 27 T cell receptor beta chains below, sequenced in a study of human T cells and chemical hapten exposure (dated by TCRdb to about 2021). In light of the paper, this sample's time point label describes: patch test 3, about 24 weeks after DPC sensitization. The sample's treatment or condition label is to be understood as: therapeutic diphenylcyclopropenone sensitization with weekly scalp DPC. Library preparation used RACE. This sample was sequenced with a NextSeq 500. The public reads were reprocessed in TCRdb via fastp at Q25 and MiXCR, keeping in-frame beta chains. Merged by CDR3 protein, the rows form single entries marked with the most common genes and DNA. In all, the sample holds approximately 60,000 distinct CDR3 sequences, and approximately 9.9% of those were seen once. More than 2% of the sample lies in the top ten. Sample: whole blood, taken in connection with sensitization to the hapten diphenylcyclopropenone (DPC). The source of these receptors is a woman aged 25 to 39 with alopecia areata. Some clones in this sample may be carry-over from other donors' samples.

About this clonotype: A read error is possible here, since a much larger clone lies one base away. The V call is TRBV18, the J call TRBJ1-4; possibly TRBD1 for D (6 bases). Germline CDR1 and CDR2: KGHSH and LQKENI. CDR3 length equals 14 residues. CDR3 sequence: CASSPRQANVKLFF. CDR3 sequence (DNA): TGTGCCAGCTCACCACGACAGGCTAATGTAAAACTGTTTTTT.

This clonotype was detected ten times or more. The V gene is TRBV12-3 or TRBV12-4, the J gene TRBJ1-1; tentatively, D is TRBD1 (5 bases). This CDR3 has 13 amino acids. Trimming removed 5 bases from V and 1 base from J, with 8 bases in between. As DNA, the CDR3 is TGTGCCAGCAGTCAGGGACGGAACACTGAAGCTTTCTTT. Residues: CASSQGRNTEAFF.

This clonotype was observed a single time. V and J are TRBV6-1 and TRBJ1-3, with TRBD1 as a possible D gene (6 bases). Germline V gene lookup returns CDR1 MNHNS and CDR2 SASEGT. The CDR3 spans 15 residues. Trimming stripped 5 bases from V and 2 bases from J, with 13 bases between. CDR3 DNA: TGTGCCAGCAGTTGGACAGAGGTAGCTGGAAACACCATATATTTT. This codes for CASSWTEVAGNTIYF.

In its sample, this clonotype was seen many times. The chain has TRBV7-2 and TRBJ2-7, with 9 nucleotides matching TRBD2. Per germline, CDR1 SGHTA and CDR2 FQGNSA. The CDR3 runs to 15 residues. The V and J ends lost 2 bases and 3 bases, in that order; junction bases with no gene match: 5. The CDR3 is CASSLTGLAGYEQYF. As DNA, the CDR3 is TGTGCCAGCAGCTTAACGGGACTAGCTGGCTACGAGCAGTACTTC.

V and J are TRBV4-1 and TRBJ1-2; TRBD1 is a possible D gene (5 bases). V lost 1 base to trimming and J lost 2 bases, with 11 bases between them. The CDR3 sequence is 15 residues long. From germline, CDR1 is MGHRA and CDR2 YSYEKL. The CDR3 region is CASSQGGGLNYGYTF. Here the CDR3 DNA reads TGCGCCAGCAGCCAAGGTGGGGGACTAAACTATGGCTACACCTTC.

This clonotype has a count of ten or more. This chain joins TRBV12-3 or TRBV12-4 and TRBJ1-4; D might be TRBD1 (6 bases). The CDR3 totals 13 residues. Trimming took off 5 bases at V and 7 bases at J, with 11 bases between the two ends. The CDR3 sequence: CASSPGVTEKLFF. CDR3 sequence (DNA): TGTGCCAGCAGTCCAGGGGTTACTGAAAAACTGTTTTTT.

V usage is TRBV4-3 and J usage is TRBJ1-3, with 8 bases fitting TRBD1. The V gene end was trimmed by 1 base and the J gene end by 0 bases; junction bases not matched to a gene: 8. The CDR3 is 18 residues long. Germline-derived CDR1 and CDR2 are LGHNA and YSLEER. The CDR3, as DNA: TGCGCCAGCAGCCAAGCCCTATTTACAGGGGGCTCTGGAAACACCATATATTTT. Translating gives CASSQALFTGGSGNTIYF.

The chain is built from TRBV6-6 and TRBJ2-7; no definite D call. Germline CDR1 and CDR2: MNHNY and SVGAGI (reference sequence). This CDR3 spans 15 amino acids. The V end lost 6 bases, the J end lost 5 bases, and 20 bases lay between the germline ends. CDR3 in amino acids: CASSSRATRIDEQYF. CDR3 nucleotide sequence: TGTGCCAGCAGCTCCCGTGCCACTCGAATAGACGAGCAGTACTTC.

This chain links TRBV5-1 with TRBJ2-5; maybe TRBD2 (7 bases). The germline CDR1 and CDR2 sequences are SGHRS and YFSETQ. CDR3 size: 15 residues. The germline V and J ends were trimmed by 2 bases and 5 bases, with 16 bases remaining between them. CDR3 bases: TGCGCCAGCAGCTTCCCTAGCGGTAGGGGGGAGACCCAGTACTTC. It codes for CASSFPSGRGETQYF.

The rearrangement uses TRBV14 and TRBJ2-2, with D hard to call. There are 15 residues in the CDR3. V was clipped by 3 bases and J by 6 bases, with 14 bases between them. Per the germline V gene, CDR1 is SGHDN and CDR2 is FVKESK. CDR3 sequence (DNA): TGTGCCAGCAGCCACCGACCACACGCCCCCGGGGAGCTGTTTTTT. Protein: CASSHRPHAPGELFF. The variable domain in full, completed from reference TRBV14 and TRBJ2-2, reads EAGVTQFPSHSVIEKGQTVTLRCDPISGHDNLYWYRRVMGKEIKFLLHFVKESKQDESGMPNNRFLAERTGGTYSTLKVQPAELEDSGVYFCASSHRPHAPGELFFGEGSRLTVL.

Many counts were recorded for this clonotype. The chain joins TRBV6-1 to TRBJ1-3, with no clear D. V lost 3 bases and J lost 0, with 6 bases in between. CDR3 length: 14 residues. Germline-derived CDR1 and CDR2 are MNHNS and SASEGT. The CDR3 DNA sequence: TGTGCCAGCAGTGAGCGGCCCTCTGGAAACACCATATATTTT. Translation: CASSERPSGNTIYF.

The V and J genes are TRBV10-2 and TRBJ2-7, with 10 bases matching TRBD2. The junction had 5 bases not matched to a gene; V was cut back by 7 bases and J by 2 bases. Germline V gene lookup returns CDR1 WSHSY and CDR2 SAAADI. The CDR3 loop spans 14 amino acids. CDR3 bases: TGCGCCAGCACCCCGGGACTAGCGACCTACGAGCAGTACTTC. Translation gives CASTPGLATYEQYF.

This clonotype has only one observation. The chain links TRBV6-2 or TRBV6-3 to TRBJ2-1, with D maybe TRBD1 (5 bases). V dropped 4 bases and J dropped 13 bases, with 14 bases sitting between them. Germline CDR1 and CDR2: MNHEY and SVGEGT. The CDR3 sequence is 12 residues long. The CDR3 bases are TGTGCCAGCAGTTCCGGACACCCCAAACAGTTCTTC. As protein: CASSSGHPKQFF.

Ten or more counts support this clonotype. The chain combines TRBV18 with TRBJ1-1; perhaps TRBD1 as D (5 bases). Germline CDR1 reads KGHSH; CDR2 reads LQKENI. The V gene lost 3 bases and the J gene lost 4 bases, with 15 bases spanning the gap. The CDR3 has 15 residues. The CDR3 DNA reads TGTGCCAGCTCACCCACGCAGGGATCTGGCACTGAAGCTTTCTTT. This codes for CASSPTQGSGTEAFF.

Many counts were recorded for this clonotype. The CDR3 DNA sequence: TGTGCCAGCTCACCAGGGACCAGCGAAGAGACCCAGTACTTC. Translated: CASSPGTSEETQYF. The chain couples TRBV18 to TRBJ2-5; D assignment may be TRBD1 or TRBD2 (5 bases each). Looked up from germline, CDR1 is KGHSH and CDR2 is LQKENI. The germline V and J ends were trimmed by 2 bases and 3 bases, with 10 bases remaining between them. This CDR3 has 14 residues.

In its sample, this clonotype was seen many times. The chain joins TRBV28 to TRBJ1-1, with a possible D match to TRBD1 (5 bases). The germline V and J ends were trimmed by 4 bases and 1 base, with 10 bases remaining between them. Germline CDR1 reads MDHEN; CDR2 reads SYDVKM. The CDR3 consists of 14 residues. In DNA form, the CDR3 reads TGTGCCAGCAGTTCGTGGGGCTCGAACACTGAAGCTTTCTTT. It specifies CASSSWGSNTEAFF.

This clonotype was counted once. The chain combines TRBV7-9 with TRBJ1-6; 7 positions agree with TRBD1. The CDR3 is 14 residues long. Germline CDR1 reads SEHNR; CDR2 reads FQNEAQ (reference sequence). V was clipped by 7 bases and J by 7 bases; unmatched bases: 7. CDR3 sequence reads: CASTSGTENSPLHF. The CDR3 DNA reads TGTGCCAGCACCTCCGGGACAGAGAATTCACCCCTCCACTTT.

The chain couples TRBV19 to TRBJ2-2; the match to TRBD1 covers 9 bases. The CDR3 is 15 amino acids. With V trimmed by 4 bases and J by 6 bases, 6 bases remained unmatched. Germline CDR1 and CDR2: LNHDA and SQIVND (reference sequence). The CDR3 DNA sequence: TGTGCCAGTAGTACCGGGACAGGGTTATCCGGGGAGCTGTTTTTT. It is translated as CASSTGTGLSGELFF.

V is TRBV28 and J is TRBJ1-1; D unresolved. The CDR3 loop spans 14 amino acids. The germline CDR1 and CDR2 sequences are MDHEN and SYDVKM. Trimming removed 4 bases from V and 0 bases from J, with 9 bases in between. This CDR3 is CASSSMVMNTEAFF. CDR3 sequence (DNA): TGTGCCAGCAGTTCCATGGTTATGAACACTGAAGCTTTCTTT.

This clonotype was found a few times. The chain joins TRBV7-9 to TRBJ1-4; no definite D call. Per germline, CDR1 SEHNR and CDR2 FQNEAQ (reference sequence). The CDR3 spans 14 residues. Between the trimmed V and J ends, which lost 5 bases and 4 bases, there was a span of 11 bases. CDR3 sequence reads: CASSPRTINEKLFF. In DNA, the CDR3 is TGTGCCAGCAGCCCTCGGACCATTAATGAAAAACTGTTTTTT.

CDR3: CASSAQGAGELFF. The CDR3 nucleotides are TGTGCCAGCAGTGCCCAGGGGGCCGGGGAGCTGTTTTTT. This chain joins TRBV6-2 or TRBV6-3 and TRBJ2-2, with 7 bases that match TRBD1. The CDR3 runs 13 residues. Germline lookup yields CDR1 MNHEY and CDR2 SVGEGT. V lost 5 bases to trimming and J lost 6 bases; unmatched junction nucleotides: 3.

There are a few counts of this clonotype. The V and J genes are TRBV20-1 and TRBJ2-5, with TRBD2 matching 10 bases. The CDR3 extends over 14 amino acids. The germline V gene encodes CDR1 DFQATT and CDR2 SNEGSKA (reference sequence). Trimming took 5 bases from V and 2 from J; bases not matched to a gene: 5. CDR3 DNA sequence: TGCAGTGCTGCCCCGACTAGCGGGCAAGAGACCCAGTACTTC. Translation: CSAAPTSGQETQYF.

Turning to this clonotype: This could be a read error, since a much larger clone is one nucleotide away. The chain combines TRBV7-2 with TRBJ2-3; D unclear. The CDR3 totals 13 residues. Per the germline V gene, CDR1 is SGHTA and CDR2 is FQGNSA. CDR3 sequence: CVSSLYGPDTQYF. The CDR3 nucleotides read TGTGTCAGCAGCTTATACGGGCCGGATACGCAGTATTTT.

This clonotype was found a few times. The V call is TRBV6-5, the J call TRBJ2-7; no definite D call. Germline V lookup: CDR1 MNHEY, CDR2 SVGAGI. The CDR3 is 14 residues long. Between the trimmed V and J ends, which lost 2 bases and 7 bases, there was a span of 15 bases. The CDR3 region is CASSYRQGLGEQYF. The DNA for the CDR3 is TGTGCCAGCAGTTACCGCCAAGGCTTGGGGGAGCAGTACTTC.

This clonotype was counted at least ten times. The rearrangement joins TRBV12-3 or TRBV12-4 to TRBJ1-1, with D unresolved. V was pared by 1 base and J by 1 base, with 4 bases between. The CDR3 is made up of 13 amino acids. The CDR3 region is CASSLGPNTEAFF. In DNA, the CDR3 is TGTGCCAGCAGTTTAGGACCGAACACTGAAGCTTTCTTT.

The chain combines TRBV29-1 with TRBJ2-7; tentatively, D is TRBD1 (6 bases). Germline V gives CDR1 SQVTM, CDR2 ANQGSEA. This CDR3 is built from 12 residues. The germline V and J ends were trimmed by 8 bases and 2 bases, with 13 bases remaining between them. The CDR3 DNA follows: TGCAGCTCAAAAACAGGGACCTACGAGCAGTACTTC. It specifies CSSKTGTYEQYF.

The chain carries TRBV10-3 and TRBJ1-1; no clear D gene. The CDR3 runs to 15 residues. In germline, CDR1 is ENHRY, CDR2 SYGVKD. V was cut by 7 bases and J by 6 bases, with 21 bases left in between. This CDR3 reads CAITRSLTGLAEAFF. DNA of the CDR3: TGTGCCATCACCCGGAGTCTTACTGGGTTGGCTGAAGCTTTCTTT.